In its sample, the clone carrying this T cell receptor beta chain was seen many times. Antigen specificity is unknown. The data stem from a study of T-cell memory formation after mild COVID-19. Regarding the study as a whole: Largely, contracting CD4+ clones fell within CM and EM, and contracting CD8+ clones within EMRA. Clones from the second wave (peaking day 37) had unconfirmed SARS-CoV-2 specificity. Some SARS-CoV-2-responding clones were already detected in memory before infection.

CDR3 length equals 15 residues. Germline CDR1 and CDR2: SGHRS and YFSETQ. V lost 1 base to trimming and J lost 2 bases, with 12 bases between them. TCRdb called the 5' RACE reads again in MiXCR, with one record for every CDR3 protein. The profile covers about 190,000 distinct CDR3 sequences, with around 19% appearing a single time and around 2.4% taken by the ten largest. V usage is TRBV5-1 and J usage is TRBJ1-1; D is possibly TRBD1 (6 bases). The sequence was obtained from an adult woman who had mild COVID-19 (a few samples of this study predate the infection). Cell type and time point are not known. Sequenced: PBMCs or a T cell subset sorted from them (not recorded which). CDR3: CASSLIQGSNTEAFF. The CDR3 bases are TGCGCCAGCAGCTTGATCCAGGGGAGTAACACTGAAGCTTTCTTT.